A selection of T cell receptor beta chains follows, all from one sample in a study of T cells in Graves' hyperthyroidism and ophthalmopathy. TCRdb itself ran the multiplex PCR reads through MiXCR, one entry per CDR3 protein. This sample has fewer than 450,000 distinct CDR3 sequences; roughly 13% occur once, and the top ten carry approximately 27%. Sequencing used blood. The receptor source for this set is a man in his fifties with Graves' ophthalmopathy. Both conserved end residues are part of each CDR3. D genes are given only for firm matches. Size is omitted from some rows. Given values are once, few, many or a class for expanded clones.

v_call	d_call	j_call	clone_size	cdr3_aa	cdr3_nt
TRBV3-1	.	TRBJ2-2	many	CASSQSWFFSDTTGELFF	TGTGCCAGCAGCCAATCCTGGTTTTTTAGTGATACGACCGGGGAGCTGTTTTTT
TRBV6-1	TRBD2	TRBJ2-7	many	CASNPRLAGTYEQYF	TGTGCCAGCAACCCAAGACTAGCGGGGACCTACGAGCAGTACTTC
TRBV19	TRBD2	TRBJ2-3	.	CASIAARLAGQDTQYF	TGTGCCAGTATCGCTGCCCGACTAGCGGGACAAGATACGCAGTATTTT
TRBV5-1	TRBD1	TRBJ1-1	many	CASSHQGGTEAFF	TGCGCCAGCAGCCATCAGGGGGGCACTGAAGCTTTCTTT
TRBV5-1	TRBD2	TRBJ2-3	once	CASSPVSGRTDTQYF	TGTGCCAGCAGCCCAGTTAGCGGGAGGACAGATACGCAGTATTTT
TRBV5-6	.	TRBJ2-2	.	CASSLLWGTGGELFF	TGTGCCAGCAGCTTGCTTTGGGGAACGGGCGGGGAGCTGTTTTTT
TRBV2	.	TRBJ2-3	many	CASSEPVMGVSADTQYF	TGTGCCAGCAGCGAACCCGTCATGGGGGTTTCGGCAGATACGCAGTATTTT
TRBV20-1	.	TRBJ2-1	many	CSAREQRFSYNEQFF	TGCAGTGCTAGAGAGCAGCGGTTCTCCTACAATGAGCAGTTCTTC
TRBV20-1	TRBD1	TRBJ2-2	.	CSARDNRGGTGELFF	TGCAGTGCTAGAGATAACAGGGGTGGCACCGGGGAGCTGTTTTTT
TRBV20-1	.	TRBJ2-7	many	CSATRTVSYEQYF	TGCAGTGCTACCCGGACAGTCTCCTACGAGCAGTACTTC
TRBV27	.	TRBJ2-5	once	CASSSTRNQETQYF	TGTGCCAGCAGTTCGACTAGGAACCAAGAGACCCAGTACTTC
TRBV7-8	.	TRBJ2-7	.	CASSSPRELYEQYF	TGTGCCAGCAGTTCCCCTCGGGAGCTCTACGAGCAGTACTTC
TRBV20-1	TRBD2	TRBJ2-1	many	CSARPPTSGRAFNEQFF	TGCAGTGCTAGACCCCCTACTAGCGGGAGGGCCTTCAATGAGCAGTTCTTC
TRBV6-1	.	TRBJ2-2	.	CASSLPATGELFF	TGTGCCAGCAGTTTACCCGCTACCGGGGAGCTGTTTTTT
TRBV5-4	TRBD2	TRBJ2-1	few	CASSLPVGGPNNEQFF	TGTGCCAGCAGCCTACCGGTGGGAGGGCCTAACAATGAGCAGTTCTTC
TRBV20-1	.	TRBJ2-3	many	CSARAVRETGTDTQYF	TGCAGTGCTAGAGCAGTACGGGAGACCGGCACAGATACGCAGTATTTT
TRBV19	TRBD2	TRBJ2-1	few	CASSIVSGNSYNEQFF	TGTGCCAGTAGTATAGTTAGCGGGAACTCCTACAATGAGCAGTTCTTC
TRBV10-3	.	TRBJ2-1	.	CAISGDGSIINEQFF	TGTGCCATCAGTGGGGACGGGAGTATTATCAATGAGCAGTTCTTC
TRBV29-1	TRBD1	TRBJ2-2	.	CSVGTGLGELFF	TGCAGCGTTGGGACAGGCCTCGGGGAGCTGTTTTTT
TRBV5-6	.	TRBJ2-5	once	CASSLTGEQETQYF	TGTGCCAGCAGCTTGACCGGGGAGCAAGAGACCCAGTACTTC
TRBV29-1	.	TRBJ2-2	few	CSVQDTGELFF	TGCAGCGTTCAGGACACCGGGGAGCTGTTTTTT
TRBV5-1	TRBD1	TRBJ2-1	many	CASSLLSGGTDEQFF	TGCGCCAGCAGCCTATTGTCAGGGGGCACAGATGAGCAGTTCTTC
TRBV6-1	TRBD1	TRBJ2-7	many	CASSRRQGSYEQYF	TGTGCCAGCAGCCGAAGACAGGGGTCCTACGAGCAGTACTTC
TRBV5-6	TRBD2	TRBJ2-3	many	CASSLWGSSGSSDTQYF	TGTGCCAGCAGCTTATGGGGGAGTAGCGGGAGCTCAGATACGCAGTATTTT
TRBV20-1	.	TRBJ2-1	many	CSARPGARDLYNEQFF	TGCAGTGCTAGACCAGGGGCGCGGGACCTTTACAATGAGCAGTTCTTC
TRBV20-1	.	TRBJ2-3	many	CSAGGSGGTSSTDTQYF	TGCAGTGCTGGGGGATCAGGGGGGACTTCTAGCACAGATACGCAGTATTTT
TRBV20-1	TRBD1	TRBJ1-5	.	CSAKDDRENHPQHF	TGCAGTGCTAAGGATGACAGGGAGAACCACCCCCAGCATTTT
TRBV5-1	.	TRBJ2-7	many	CASSLVTGAPNEQYF	TGCGCCAGCAGCTTGGTAACGGGAGCCCCCAACGAGCAGTACTTC
TRBV6-2/TRBV6-3	.	TRBJ1-4	many	CASSYRITGEKLFF	TGTGCCAGCAGTTACAGGATTACGGGTGAAAAACTGTTTTTT
TRBV12-3/TRBV12-4	TRBD1	TRBJ2-1	.	CASSLDRGRDEQFF	TGTGCCAGCAGTTTGGACAGGGGGCGTGATGAGCAGTTCTTC
TRBV20-1	TRBD2	TRBJ2-7	many	CSARDDVSGRRSYEQYF	TGCAGTGCTAGAGACGACGTTAGCGGGAGAAGGTCCTACGAGCAGTACTTC
TRBV20-1	.	TRBJ2-1	many	CSARAGNYNEQFF	TGCAGTGCTAGAGCCGGGAACTACAATGAGCAGTTCTTC
TRBV19	.	TRBJ1-1	few	CASALGTVNTEAFF	TGTGCCAGCGCCCTGGGGACGGTGAACACTGAAGCTTTCTTT
TRBV12-3/TRBV12-4	TRBD1	TRBJ1-6	.	CASKGTEIYNSPLHF	TGTGCCAGCAAAGGGACAGAAATATATAATTCACCCCTCCACTTT
TRBV20-1	.	TRBJ2-1	many	CSVQDVSYNEQFF	TGCAGTGTTCAGGATGTCTCCTACAATGAGCAGTTCTTC
TRBV6-2/TRBV6-3	.	TRBJ1-2	many	CASSYSTGLGYTF	TGTGCCAGCAGTTACTCCACAGGGCTCGGCTACACCTTC
TRBV20-1	.	TRBJ1-1	.	CSARWTVNTEAFF	TGCAGTGCTAGGTGGACAGTTAACACTGAAGCTTTCTTT
TRBV19	TRBD2	TRBJ2-7	.	CASSGLAEPYEQYF	TGTGCCAGTAGTGGACTAGCGGAGCCCTACGAGCAGTACTTC
TRBV29-1	TRBD2	TRBJ2-5	few	CSIGLAGSGWETQYF	TGCAGCATTGGACTAGCGGGATCGGGATGGGAGACCCAGTACTTC
TRBV6-1	TRBD1	TRBJ2-5	many	CASRRTGKETQYF	TGTGCCAGCAGGAGGACAGGGAAAGAGACCCAGTACTTC
TRBV6-2/TRBV6-3	TRBD2	TRBJ2-4	few	CASSYGRADSKNIQYF	TGTGCCAGCAGTTACGGGAGGGCCGATTCCAAAAACATTCAGTACTTC
TRBV12-3/TRBV12-4	.	TRBJ1-5	few	CASSLRQGNQPQHF	TGTGCCAGCAGTTTAAGACAGGGCAATCAGCCCCAGCATTTT
TRBV6-1	.	TRBJ2-1	few	CASTGFSFRDGPRAYNEQFF	TGTGCCAGCACTGGTTTTTCGTTCAGGGACGGACCCCGGGCCTACAATGAGCAGTTCTTC
TRBV20-1	TRBD2	TRBJ2-1	.	CSARREGRDEQFF	TGCAGTGCTAGGAGGGAGGGCCGGGATGAGCAGTTCTTC
TRBV13	.	TRBJ2-5	many	CASSIGVGETQYF	TGTGCCAGCAGCATCGGGGTGGGAGAGACCCAGTACTTC
TRBV10-3	.	TRBJ2-5	.	CAISESKLQETQYF	TGTGCCATCAGTGAGTCTAAACTCCAAGAGACCCAGTACTTC
TRBV12-3/TRBV12-4	.	TRBJ2-5	many	CASTSREQKQETQYF	TGTGCCAGCACTTCCCGAGAACAGAAACAAGAGACCCAGTACTTC
TRBV12-3/TRBV12-4	TRBD1	TRBJ1-5	many	CASSVDRDQPQHF	TGTGCCAGCAGCGTCGACAGGGATCAGCCCCAGCATTTT
TRBV28	.	TRBJ1-6	many	CASSFRSGGNSPLHF	TGTGCCAGCAGTTTCCGCTCCGGGGGTAATTCACCCCTCCACTTT
TRBV2	TRBD2	TRBJ2-3	many	CASRPGTSGGVDTQYF	TGTGCCAGCAGACCCGGGACTAGCGGGGGGGTAGATACGCAGTATTTT
TRBV7-3	.	TRBJ2-6	few	CASSLMAGSGGANVLTF	TGTGCCAGCAGCTTAATGGCGGGATCGGGAGGGGCCAACGTCCTGACTTTC
TRBV25-1	TRBD2	TRBJ2-1	.	CASSERPRGLAGEGEQFF	TGTGCCAGCAGTGAACGACCTAGGGGACTAGCGGGAGAGGGGGAGCAGTTCTTC
TRBV10-3	.	TRBJ1-1	many	CAIRARGLNTEAFF	TGTGCCATCAGGGCACGGGGCCTGAACACTGAAGCTTTCTTT
TRBV28	.	TRBJ2-5	many	CASSRSGTLGRETQYF	TGTGCCAGCAGTCGGTCCGGGACCCTGGGGCGCGAGACCCAGTACTTC
TRBV14	TRBD2	TRBJ2-5	.	CASSQTREGWRQETQYF	TGTGCCAGCAGCCAAACTCGGGAGGGATGGCGGCAAGAGACCCAGTACTTC
TRBV6-2/TRBV6-3	TRBD2	TRBJ2-3	.	CASSYSRREGTDTQYF	TGTGCCAGCAGTTACTCGAGGCGGGAGGGGACAGATACGCAGTATTTT
TRBV10-3	TRBD2	TRBJ2-1	many	CAISLGTSGTNEQFF	TGTGCCATCAGTCTCGGGACTAGCGGAACCAATGAGCAGTTCTTC
TRBV20-1	.	TRBJ2-3	.	CSANVARTLWATQYF	TGCAGTGCTAACGTAGCGAGAACGCTCTGGGCTACGCAGTATTTT
TRBV5-8	.	TRBJ1-2	many	CASSPGRLGGYGYTF	TGTGCCAGCAGCCCGGGTCGCCTAGGCGGCTATGGCTACACCTTC
TRBV2	TRBD1	TRBJ1-2	few	CASSDPGQGYGYTF	TGTGCCAGCAGTGACCCGGGACAGGGATATGGCTACACCTTC